One sample yielded the 26 T cell receptor beta chains listed below, sequenced in a study of early T cells in non-severe SARS-CoV-2 infection. TCRdb analysed the 5' RACE reads with MiXCR anew, one entry per CDR3 protein. The data contain approximately 77,000 distinct CDR3 sequences, 9.5% to 15% of them singletons. The sequenced sample consisted of whole blood. Source of these receptors: an adult who was a healthcare worker with PCR-confirmed SARS-CoV-2 infection or an uninfected control (not recorded which).

This clonotype showed up just a few times. This chain uses TRBV6-5 with TRBJ1-2; perhaps TRBD1 as D (6 bases). The CDR3 sequence is 14 residues long. V was pared by 5 bases and J by 0 bases, with 10 bases between. The germline V gene has CDR1 MNHEY and CDR2 SVGAGI. CDR3 sequence (DNA): TGTGCCAGCAGTCTACAGGGAGCTAACTATGGCTACACCTTC. It yields the protein CASSLQGANYGYTF.

This clonotype appeared many times. This chain links TRBV3-1 with TRBJ2-1, with 7 nucleotides matching TRBD2. This CDR3 contains 15 residues. CDR1 and CDR2 (germline): LGHDT, YNNKEL (reference sequence). V was clipped by 0 bases and J by 10 bases; unmatched bases: 9. The CDR3, as DNA: TGTGCCAGCAGCCAAGATTGGGCGGGAGCAATCGAGCAGTTCTTC. It codes for CASSQDWAGAIEQFF.

This clonotype came up many times. V usage is TRBV11-2 and J usage is TRBJ2-3; 7 bases agree with TRBD1. Losses at the gene ends were 4 bases for V and 1 base for J; bases not matched to a gene: 5. Germline V lookup: CDR1 SGHAT, CDR2 FQNNGV. CDR3 length: 15 amino acids. The CDR3 here is CASSSRQGGTDTQYF. The CDR3 DNA reads TGTGCCAGCAGCTCCCGACAGGGCGGCACAGATACGCAGTATTTT.

In this sample, this clonotype turned up a few times. V usage is TRBV5-1 and J usage is TRBJ2-5, with TRBD1 matching over 11 bases. The CDR3 length is 15 residues. The germline gives CDR1 SGHRS, CDR2 YFSETQ. V lost 4 bases and J lost 5; bases outside the gene matches: 7. The CDR3 sequence is CASSPGGQGAETQYF. The DNA for the CDR3 is TGCGCCAGCAGCCCCGGAGGACAGGGGGCTGAGACCCAGTACTTC.

DNA of the CDR3: TGCAGTGCTCTGCGGGACAGCAATCAGCCCCAGCATTTT. As protein: CSALRDSNQPQHF. This chain uses TRBV20-1 with TRBJ1-5; TRBD1 might be the D (5 bases). Germline lookup yields CDR1 DFQATT and CDR2 SNEGSKA (reference sequence). V shed 5 bases and J shed 1 base, with 9 bases lying between them. This CDR3 spans 13 amino acids.

J is TRBJ2-7 and V is TRBV7-9, with 11 bases lining up with TRBD2. CDR3 size: 12 residues. V lost 7 bases to trimming and J lost 6 bases; unmatched junction nucleotides: 2. Germline CDR1 SEHNR, CDR2 FQNEAQ (reference sequence). The CDR3 loop is CASTGTSGEQYF. The CDR3 DNA reads TGTGCCAGCACCGGGACTAGCGGCGAGCAGTACTTC.

There are many counts of this clonotype. V gene TRBV12-3 or TRBV12-4 combines with J gene TRBJ1-1, with 9 bases that match TRBD1. This CDR3 has 16 residues. V shed 3 bases, J shed 3 bases, and the junction held 8 bases outside the gene matches. CDR3 DNA sequence: TGTGCCAGCAGTTTCGCGACAGGGGGAAGCTACACTGAAGCTTTCTTT. It specifies CASSFATGGSYTEAFF.

The chain recombines TRBV28 with TRBJ2-1; 9 bases map to TRBD1. This CDR3 has 15 residues. Germline V gives CDR1 MDHEN, CDR2 SYDVKM. Losses at the gene ends were 7 bases for V and 7 bases for J; bases not matched to a gene: 11. The CDR3 nucleotides read TGTGCCAGCAACCCTGGGGACAGGGCTGGGAATGAGCAGTTCTTC. It codes for CASNPGDRAGNEQFF.

The gene calls are TRBV3-1 and TRBJ1-3; no clear D. Germline V CDR1 and CDR2: LGHDT, YNNKEL (reference sequence). Deletions cut 0 bases from V and 1 base from J, with 7 bases between. This CDR3 is 15 amino acids long. The CDR3 loop reads CASSQDWGSGNTIYF. CDR3 bases: TGTGCCAGCAGCCAAGATTGGGGTTCTGGAAACACCATATATTTT.

This clonotype has more than one count but fewer than ten. In DNA form, the CDR3 reads TGCAGTGCTCGCCAGGGGGTCAATGAGCAGTTCTTC. Residues: CSARQGVNEQFF. The genes are TRBV29-1 and TRBJ2-1, with 7 bases fitting TRBD1. The CDR3 runs to 12 residues. Germline V CDR1 and CDR2: SQVTM, ANQGSEA.

This clonotype was detected a few times. V gene TRBV10-3 combines with J gene TRBJ2-1, with a tentative D call TRBD1 (7 bases). The CDR3 is made up of 17 amino acids. Germline CDR1 ENHRY, CDR2 SYGVKD. V lost 6 bases to trimming and J lost 0 bases, with 18 bases between them. The CDR3 loop reads CAIRPQGGGSSYNEQFF. The DNA of the CDR3 is TGTGCCATCAGGCCCCAGGGGGGAGGAAGCTCCTACAATGAGCAGTTCTTC.

This clonotype has a handful of counts. The CDR3 DNA reads TGTGCCAGCAGTTCACCGGGACTTAAGGAGTTCTTC. Translated, it gives CASSSPGLKEFF. This rearrangement joins TRBV28 to TRBJ2-1; a weak D match, TRBD2 (6 bases). V lost 4 bases and J 14 bases, leaving 15 bases between the germline ends. Germline CDR1 reads MDHEN; CDR2 reads SYDVKM. CDR3 length: 12 residues.

The chain carries TRBV13 and TRBJ2-3, with TRBD1 matching over 8 bases. After removal of 5 bases from V and 2 bases from J, the junction contained 9 bases not matched to a gene. The CDR3 extends over 16 amino acids. Germline assignment: CDR1 PRHDT and CDR2 FYEKMQ (reference sequence). The CDR3: CASSDETGDSTDTQYF. CDR3 bases: TGTGCCAGCAGCGACGAGACAGGGGACTCCACAGATACGCAGTATTTT. The variable domain in full, with the rest retrieved from reference TRBV13 and TRBJ2-3, is AAGVIQSPRHLIKEKRETATLKCYPIPRHDTVYWYQQGPGQDPQFLISFYEKMQSDKGSIPDRFSAQQFSDYHSELNMSSLELGDSALYFCASSDETGDSTDTQYFGPGTRLTVL.

This clonotype turned up a few times. This chain connects TRBV6-1 to TRBJ1-2, with D tentatively TRBD1 (5 bases). Germline loops: CDR1 MNHNS, CDR2 SASEGT. Trimming removed 2 bases at V and 6 bases at J, with 10 bases between. The CDR3 length is 13 residues. The CDR3 loop reads CASSERGTHGYTF. The CDR3 DNA sequence: TGTGCCAGCAGTGAACGGGGCACCCATGGCTACACCTTC.

This clonotype is medium-sized. The V gene is TRBV29-1, the J gene TRBJ2-2; D might be TRBD1 (6 bases). The CDR3 spans 13 residues. Trimming left V 3 bases short and J 7 bases short, with 12 bases between. The germline gives CDR1 SQVTM, CDR2 ANQGSEA. The CDR3 sequence: CSVEGAPGGELFF. The CDR3 nucleotides read TGCAGCGTTGAGGGGGCTCCGGGCGGGGAGCTGTTTTTT.

In this sample, this clonotype turned up many times. The rearrangement links TRBV27 to TRBJ1-5; D not resolved. Germline assignment: CDR1 MNHEY and CDR2 SMNVEV (reference sequence). The CDR3 spans 14 residues. The V end was cut by 0 bases, the J end by 3 bases, with 6 bases between. The CDR3: CASSLSGLNQPQHF. The CDR3 DNA reads as TGTGCCAGCAGTTTATCAGGTCTCAATCAGCCCCAGCATTTT.

A few counts support this clonotype. This chain joins TRBV7-3 and TRBJ2-2, with D hard to call. V lost 5 bases, J lost 6 bases, and 7 bases lay in between. From germline, CDR1 is SGHTA and CDR2 FQGTGA. The CDR3 has 12 residues. The CDR3 here is CASSEPSGELFF. The CDR3 DNA sequence: TGTGCCAGCAGCGAGCCCTCCGGGGAGCTGTTTTTT.

Many counts were recorded for this clonotype. This chain joins TRBV5-1 and TRBJ2-1; D uncertain. Looked up from germline, CDR1 is SGHRS and CDR2 is YFSETQ. The germline V and J ends were trimmed by 3 bases and 4 bases, with 17 bases remaining between them. The CDR3 length is 16 residues. CDR3 protein: CASSSDFVLRYNEQFF. CDR3 sequence (DNA): TGCGCCAGCAGCTCCGACTTTGTGCTTAGATACAATGAGCAGTTCTTC.

Worth noting for this clonotype: A read error may be the cause here, since a much bigger clone is one base away. J is TRBJ2-1 and V is TRBV20-1, with 10 positions matching TRBD2. The CDR3 covers 16 residues. Per the germline V gene, CDR1 is DFQATT and CDR2 is SNEGSKA (reference sequence). Trimming cost V 0 bases and J 9 bases; bases outside gene matches: 11. CDR3 DNA sequence: TGCAGTGCTAGAGATAATCTAGCGGGAGTTCAGGCTGAGCAGTTCTTC. Protein sequence: CSARDNLAGVQAEQFF.

The chain has TRBV29-1 and TRBJ1-1, with TRBD1 matching over 9 bases. Unmatched junction bases numbered 12, after V lost 7 bases and J lost 3 bases. Germline V CDR1 and CDR2: SQVTM, ANQGSEA. CDR3 size: 15 residues. CDR3 in DNA: TGCAGCGGTCGTACAGGGGGCGCCCCGGACACTGAAGCTTTCTTT. It codes for CSGRTGGAPDTEAFF.

This clonotype has ten or more counts. J is TRBJ1-2 and V is TRBV12-3 or TRBV12-4; possible D gene TRBD1, 5 bases. Trimming cost V 5 bases and J 7 bases, with 20 bases left between them. This CDR3 has 15 residues. The CDR3 coding sequence is TGTGCCAGCAGTAGAACAGGAGTCCTCCTTAGTGGCTACACCTTC. Protein: CASSRTGVLLSGYTF.

The sample holds a few counts of this clonotype. The rearrangement joins TRBV7-2 to TRBJ2-3; the D gene is possibly TRBD1 (6 bases). The CDR3 consists of 15 residues. V was pared by 5 bases and J by 11 bases, with 23 bases between. The germline CDR1 and CDR2 sequences are SGHTA and FQGNSA. This chain's CDR3 is CASSQDALGGPGQYF. The CDR3 DNA is TGTGCCAGCAGCCAGGATGCCCTTGGGGGCCCGGGGCAGTATTTT.

This clonotype was counted only a few times. This chain uses TRBV20-1 with TRBJ1-1; no reliable D call. The CDR3 contains 13 residues. CDR1 is DFQATT and CDR2 is SNEGSKA in the germline V gene (reference sequence). V was clipped by 6 bases and J by 0 bases, with 11 bases between them. In DNA, the CDR3 is TGCAGTGCCGGGGTAGGTTTGAACACTGAAGCTTTCTTT. Translated, it gives CSAGVGLNTEAFF.

This clonotype was detected a few times. The CDR3 spells CSVESPGNTEAFF. CDR3 sequence (DNA): TGCAGCGTTGAGTCTCCGGGTAACACTGAAGCTTTCTTT. V is TRBV29-1 and J is TRBJ1-1; D is unresolved. The germline V gene has CDR1 SQVTM and CDR2 ANQGSEA. The CDR3 runs 13 residues. Trimming cost V 3 bases and J 2 bases, with 10 bases left between them.

Only a few counts were recorded for this clonotype. The chain has TRBV13 and TRBJ1-2, with D perhaps matching TRBD1 (5 bases). Per the germline V gene, CDR1 is PRHDT and CDR2 is FYEKMQ (reference sequence). V gave up 3 bases and J gave up 4 bases, with 15 bases separating them. This CDR3 has 15 amino acids. CDR3 region: CASSLRAGSGYGYTF. DNA for the CDR3: TGTGCCAGCAGCTTGAGGGCAGGGAGCGGCTATGGCTACACCTTC.

This clonotype was counted at least ten times. The J gene is TRBJ2-7, the V gene TRBV3-1, with a weak D call TRBD2 (5 bases). CDR1 LGHDT and CDR2 YNNKEL come from the germline V gene (reference sequence). Trimming took 0 bases from V and 4 from J, leaving 22 bases between them. There are 18 residues in the CDR3. Written as DNA, the CDR3 is TGTGCCAGCAGCCAAGAACCTAGCCCTGGAATCCCCTTATACGAGCAGTACTTC. As protein: CASSQEPSPGIPLYEQYF.